The rows below give T cell receptor beta chains drawn from one sample of a study of response to subunit inactivated influenza vaccine. TCRdb reprocessed the RT-PCR reads with MiXCR, giving one entry per CDR3 protein. The repertoire includes a few hundred thousand distinct CDR3 sequences, 11% to 15% of them detected once, and roughly 10% sits in the top ten. The source was PBMCs from blood, collected 11 to 12 days after vaccination. Receptors originate from a man aged 50 to 60 who received an inactivated influenza vaccine. Each CDR3 is given with its conserved first and last residue. The order of the fields is clone size, V gene, J gene, D gene, CDR3 protein, CDR3 DNA. D genes are given only for firm matches. Expanded clones get a size class; other rows say once, few or many, or leave the size out.

abundance: few; v_gene: TRBV20-1; j_gene: TRBJ2-1; d_gene: TRBD2; CDR3aa: CSAKTLVRLAGSYNEQFF; CDR3nt: TGCAGTGCTAAGACTCTCGTTCGACTAGCGGGCTCCTACAATGAGCAGTTCTTC
abundance: -; v_gene: TRBV12-3/TRBV12-4; j_gene: TRBJ1-4; d_gene: TRBD1; CDR3aa: CASSPTGVVEKLFF; CDR3nt: TGTGCCAGCAGCCCGACAGGGGTTGTTGAAAAACTGTTTTTT
abundance: few; v_gene: TRBV2; j_gene: TRBJ2-3; d_gene: -; CDR3aa: CASSNNPSAAEKGDTQYF; CDR3nt: TGTGCCAGCAGTAACAACCCTAGTGCGGCGGAGAAGGGAGATACGCAGTATTTT
abundance: few; v_gene: TRBV28; j_gene: TRBJ2-7; d_gene: -; CDR3aa: CASSFRSAFFYEQYF; CDR3nt: TGTGCCAGCAGTTTTCGTTCTGCGTTTTTCTACGAGCAGTACTTC
abundance: -; v_gene: TRBV7-2; j_gene: TRBJ2-1; d_gene: TRBD2; CDR3aa: CASSLLAGGGYNEQFF; CDR3nt: TGTGCCAGCAGCTTATTGGCGGGAGGGGGGTACAATGAGCAGTTCTTC
abundance: few; v_gene: TRBV5-1; j_gene: TRBJ2-7; d_gene: -; CDR3aa: CASSLDTVYEQYF; CDR3nt: TGCGCCAGCAGCTTGGATACAGTCTACGAGCAGTACTTC
abundance: -; v_gene: TRBV5-1; j_gene: TRBJ2-1; d_gene: -; CDR3aa: CASSWETGQNLHNEQFF; CDR3nt: TGCGCCAGCAGCTGGGAAACGGGACAAAACTTACACAATGAGCAGTTCTTC
abundance: -; v_gene: TRBV7-6; j_gene: TRBJ2-3; d_gene: -; CDR3aa: CASSFTSGVKGTDTQYF; CDR3nt: TGTGCCAGCAGCTTTACTAGTGGGGTAAAGGGCACAGATACGCAGTATTTT
abundance: -; v_gene: TRBV2; j_gene: TRBJ2-5; d_gene: TRBD2; CDR3aa: CASASASGMETQYF; CDR3nt: TGTGCCAGCGCCTCGGCTAGCGGGATGGAGACCCAGTACTTC
abundance: -; v_gene: TRBV20-1; j_gene: TRBJ2-2; d_gene: -; CDR3aa: CSATGTTRGTGELFF; CDR3nt: TGCAGTGCTACAGGGACCACGAGGGGCACCGGGGAGCTGTTTTTT
abundance: -; v_gene: TRBV20-1; j_gene: TRBJ2-3; d_gene: -; CDR3aa: CSALRGTSTDTQYF; CDR3nt: TGCAGTGCCCTGAGAGGGACTAGCACAGATACGCAGTATTTT
abundance: few; v_gene: TRBV12-3/TRBV12-4; j_gene: TRBJ1-2; d_gene: TRBD1; CDR3aa: CASSPDRAHGYTF; CDR3nt: TGTGCCAGCAGCCCGGACAGGGCCCATGGCTACACCTTC
abundance: few; v_gene: TRBV4-3; j_gene: TRBJ2-7; d_gene: -; CDR3aa: CASSQVERAEQYF; CDR3nt: TGCGCCAGCAGCCAAGTCGAGAGAGCTGAGCAGTACTTC
abundance: few; v_gene: TRBV12-3/TRBV12-4; j_gene: TRBJ2-3; d_gene: -; CDR3aa: CASRPATDTQYF; CDR3nt: TGTGCCAGCAGGCCGGCCACAGATACGCAGTATTTT
abundance: many; v_gene: TRBV11-2; j_gene: TRBJ2-3; d_gene: TRBD2; CDR3aa: CASSFTAGLGTDTQYF; CDR3nt: TGTGCCAGCAGCTTTACAGCGGGGTTGGGCACAGATACGCAGTATTTT
abundance: -; v_gene: TRBV20-1; j_gene: TRBJ2-5; d_gene: -; CDR3aa: CSARETGDPMGQETQYF; CDR3nt: TGCAGTGCTAGAGAAACGGGGGATCCTATGGGGCAAGAGACCCAGTACTTC
abundance: few; v_gene: TRBV4-3; j_gene: TRBJ1-4; d_gene: TRBD1; CDR3aa: CASSQERSGTGYEKLFF; CDR3nt: TGCGCCAGCAGCCAAGAGCGGTCCGGGACAGGGTATGAAAAACTGTTTTTT
abundance: few; v_gene: TRBV30; j_gene: TRBJ1-2; d_gene: -; CDR3aa: CAWSRDRNNGYTF; CDR3nt: TGTGCCTGGAGTCGCGACAGGAATAATGGCTACACCTTC
abundance: -; v_gene: TRBV7-2; j_gene: TRBJ2-3; d_gene: TRBD2; CDR3aa: CASSLSGGGSPLDTQYF; CDR3nt: TGTGCCAGCAGCTTAAGCGGGGGGGGATCCCCCTTAGATACGCAGTATTTT
abundance: few; v_gene: TRBV7-2; j_gene: TRBJ2-2; d_gene: -; CDR3aa: CASGGAGAGELFF; CDR3nt: TGTGCCAGCGGTGGGGCAGGAGCCGGGGAGCTGTTTTTT
abundance: few; v_gene: TRBV14; j_gene: TRBJ2-1; d_gene: TRBD1; CDR3aa: CASSQDRGQSYNEQFF; CDR3nt: TGTGCCAGCAGCCAAGATAGGGGACAGTCCTACAATGAGCAGTTCTTC
abundance: many; v_gene: TRBV12-3/TRBV12-4; j_gene: TRBJ2-1; d_gene: -; CDR3aa: CASSLGGGVSYNEQFF; CDR3nt: TGTGCCAGCAGTTTAGGCGGCGGAGTCTCCTACAATGAGCAGTTCTTC
abundance: many; v_gene: TRBV3-1; j_gene: TRBJ2-7; d_gene: -; CDR3aa: CASSPGPQGEQYF; CDR3nt: TGTGCCAGCAGTCCGGGACCGCAAGGCGAGCAGTACTTC
abundance: -; v_gene: TRBV7-6; j_gene: TRBJ2-1; d_gene: TRBD2; CDR3aa: CASSLGTSGGAFNEQFF; CDR3nt: TGTGCCAGCAGCTTGGGGACTAGCGGGGGGGCCTTCAATGAGCAGTTCTTC
abundance: few; v_gene: TRBV20-1; j_gene: TRBJ2-5; d_gene: TRBD2; CDR3aa: CSANNLIAGTQETQYF; CDR3nt: TGCAGTGCAAACAACCTTATAGCGGGGACTCAAGAGACCCAGTACTTC
abundance: -; v_gene: TRBV9; j_gene: TRBJ2-5; d_gene: TRBD2; CDR3aa: CASSVPGGAQETQYF; CDR3nt: TGTGCCAGCAGCGTGCCCGGGGGGGCCCAAGAGACCCAGTACTTC
abundance: few; v_gene: TRBV20-1; j_gene: TRBJ1-2; d_gene: -; CDR3aa: CSARDVVEPNYGYTF; CDR3nt: TGCAGTGCTAGGGACGTAGTTGAGCCTAACTATGGCTACACCTTC
abundance: -; v_gene: TRBV20-1; j_gene: TRBJ1-2; d_gene: -; CDR3aa: CSAQPGRWNGNTF; CDR3nt: TGCAGTGCCCAACCGGGCAGGTGGAATGGCAACACCTTC
abundance: few; v_gene: TRBV7-8; j_gene: TRBJ2-5; d_gene: -; CDR3aa: CASSLSGVARLQETQYF; CDR3nt: TGTGCCAGCAGCCTCTCCGGGGTAGCGAGGCTTCAAGAGACCCAGTACTTC
abundance: -; v_gene: TRBV3-1; j_gene: TRBJ2-1; d_gene: -; CDR3aa: CTSSQGTGMGNEQFF; CDR3nt: TGTACCAGCAGCCAAGGGACCGGAATGGGCAATGAGCAGTTCTTC
abundance: many; v_gene: TRBV5-1; j_gene: TRBJ2-3; d_gene: -; CDR3aa: CASSSDWISTDTQYF; CDR3nt: TGCGCCAGCAGTTCAGACTGGATTAGCACAGATACGCAGTATTTT